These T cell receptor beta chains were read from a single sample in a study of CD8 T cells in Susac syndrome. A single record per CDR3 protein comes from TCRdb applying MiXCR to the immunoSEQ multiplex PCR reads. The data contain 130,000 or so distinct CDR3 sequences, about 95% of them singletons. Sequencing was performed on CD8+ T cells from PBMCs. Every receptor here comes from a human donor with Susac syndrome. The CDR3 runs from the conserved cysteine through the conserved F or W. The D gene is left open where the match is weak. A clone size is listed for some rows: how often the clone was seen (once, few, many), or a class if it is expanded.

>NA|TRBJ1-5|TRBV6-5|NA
CASRTSAFEGQPQHF
TGTGCCAGCAGAACATCGGCCTTTGAGGGTCAGCCCCAGCATTTT
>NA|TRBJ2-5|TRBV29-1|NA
CSVDDGSQETQYF
TGCAGCGTTGACGACGGGTCGCAAGAGACCCAGTACTTC
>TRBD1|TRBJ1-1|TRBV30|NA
CAWSEGAGGNTEAFF
TGTGCCTGGAGTGAGGGGGCCGGGGGGAACACTGAAGCTTTCTTT
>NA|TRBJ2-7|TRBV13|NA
CASSLGPGKNF
TGTGCCAGCAGCTTAGGTCCAGGGAAAAACTTC
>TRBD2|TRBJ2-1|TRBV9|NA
CASSVAGGNVDEQFF
TGTGCCAGCAGCGTAGCGGGGGGAAATGTTGATGAGCAGTTCTTC
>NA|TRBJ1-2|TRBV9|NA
CASSQDQSLYGYTF
TGTGCCAGCAGCCAGGACCAGAGCCTCTATGGCTACACCTTC
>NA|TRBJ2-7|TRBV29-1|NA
CSVVTGARYEQYF
TGCAGCGTTGTAACAGGTGCACGATACGAGCAGTACTTC
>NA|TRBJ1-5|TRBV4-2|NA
CASSPGGHQPQHF
TGTGCCAGCAGCCCGGGCGGGCATCAGCCCCAGCATTTT
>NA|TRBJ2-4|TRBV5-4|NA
CASSSSTGGGNIQYF
TGTGCCAGCAGCTCTTCGACAGGAGGGGGAAACATTCAGTACTTC
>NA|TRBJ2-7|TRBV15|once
CATSSPGGVFEQYF
TGTGCCACCAGCAGCCCAGGGGGGGTATTCGAGCAGTACTTC